Only one count was recorded for the clone carrying this T cell receptor (beta chain). This sample is part of a study of blood T cell repertoires in COVID-19. Authors' methods: Cell counts per sample came from amplifying reference gene primers. TCRdb's copy holds only in-frame clones and misses some; the assay was immunoSEQ multiplex PCR. That table furnishes V, J and clone size, whereas the DNA furnished D and trimming. The sample lists about 340,000 clones, 86% occurring once. V gave up 2 bases and J gave up 1 base, with 11 bases separating them. The CDR3 contains 15 residues. Germline V gene data show CDR1 as MNHEY and CDR2 as SVGAGI.

The source is a woman aged 60-70 years with COVID-19, enrolled during active disease. This chain links TRBV6-5 with TRBJ1-2; possible D gene TRBD1, 5 bases. Sequenced input: peripheral blood. The DNA for the CDR3 is TGTGCCAGCAGTTACGGGGGGAGGGTTAACTATGGCTACACCTTC. Amino acids: CASSYGGRVNYGYTF.